The clone carrying this T cell receptor beta chain was observed a few times. One entry per CDR3 protein results from TCRdb running MiXCR on the RT-PCR reads. The sample shows around 700,000 distinct CDR3 sequences, 13% to 15% of them seen only once. The specimen was memory CD4+ T cells from blood. The sequence was obtained from a female donor in good health, serving as a healthy control.

This CDR3 is CASSQEFSPNTEAFF. In nucleotides, the CDR3 is TGCGCCAGCAGCCAAGAGTTTTCACCGAACACTGAAGCTTTCTTT. The rearrangement uses TRBV4-3 and TRBJ1-1; D is ambiguous. CDR3 length equals 15 residues. From germline, CDR1 is LGHNA and CDR2 YSLEER. Trimming stripped 0 bases from V and 1 base from J, with 9 bases between.